This passage covers 27 T cell receptor beta chains from one sample sequenced in a study of T cell repertoires in cytomegalovirus infection. These TCRs are of unknown antigen specificity. TCRdb reprocessed the reads with MiXCR, giving one entry per CDR3 protein. The sample lists hundreds of thousands of distinct CDR3 sequences, around 35% occurring once. The sample in question was cultured PBMCs, obtained from culture after CMV antigen stimulation. These TCRs come from a human donor in good health (CMV status not recorded). Some clones in this sample may be carry-over from other donors' samples.

This clonotype was detected many times. This chain joins TRBV7-2 and TRBJ2-7, with TRBD1 as a possible D gene (6 bases). Germline CDR1 is SGHTA and CDR2 is FQGNSA. The CDR3 has 16 residues. With 2 bases removed from V and 5 bases from J, the gap between germline ends came to 19 bases. In DNA form, the CDR3 reads TGTGCCAGCAGCTTAATCGTTTGGGACAATGTGAACGAGCAGTACTTC. Translation gives CASSLIVWDNVNEQYF.

The chain uses TRBV5-6 and TRBJ2-7; the D gene is possibly TRBD1 (6 bases). Germline V gene sequence: CDR1 SGHDT, CDR2 YYEEEE. This CDR3 has 14 amino acids. V lost 3 bases and J lost 9, with 19 bases in between. CDR3 protein: CASSYGTRSLGQYF. Here the CDR3 DNA reads TGTGCCAGCAGCTACGGGACACGTAGCCTCGGGCAGTACTTC.

This clonotype was seen only a few times. J is TRBJ2-5 and V is TRBV20-1; 10 positions agree with TRBD2. The CDR3 consists of 14 residues. V shed 5 bases, J shed 2 bases, and the junction held 5 bases outside the gene matches. The germline gives CDR1 DFQATT, CDR2 SNEGSKA (reference sequence). The CDR3 coding sequence is TGCAGTGCTCGACTAGCGGGCCTACAAGAGACCCAGTACTTC. Amino acid sequence: CSARLAGLQETQYF.

The chain joins TRBV28 to TRBJ2-1, with D tentatively TRBD1 or TRBD2 (6 bases each). Germline V lookup: CDR1 MDHEN, CDR2 SYDVKM. CDR3 size: 14 residues. Trimming stripped 8 bases from V and 6 bases from J, with 17 bases between. The CDR3, as DNA: TGTGCCAGCTCTCCGGGGGCCTTAAGCAATGAGCAGTTCTTC. Translation gives CASSPGALSNEQFF.

This clonotype has at least ten counts. The V and J genes are TRBV7-2 and TRBJ1-2, with D possibly being TRBD1 (5 bases). The V and J ends lost 5 bases and 4 bases respectively, with 14 bases between them. The CDR3 covers 14 residues. Germline V gene sequence: CDR1 SGHTA, CDR2 FQGNSA. In DNA form, the CDR3 reads TGTGCCAGCAGCCCGAGGGACGGCCCCTATGGCTACACCTTC. Amino acids: CASSPRDGPYGYTF.

This sequence joins TRBV9 and TRBJ2-7; D uncertain. Trimming removed 1 base at V and 2 bases at J, with 7 bases between. Germline V gene data show CDR1 as SGDLS and CDR2 as YYNGEE. The CDR3 sequence is 13 residues long. The CDR3 DNA is TGTGCCAGCAGCGTAAGGCCGGCCTACGAGCAGTACTTC. Its protein is CASSVRPAYEQYF. Filled out from reference TRBV9 and TRBJ2-7, the complete variable domain reads DSGVTQTPKHLITATGQRVTLRCSPRSGDLSVYWYQQSLDQGLQFLIQYYNGEERAKGNILERFSAQQFPDLHSELNLSSLELGDSALYFCASSVRPAYEQYFGPGTRLTVT.

This clonotype has ten or more counts. The gene calls are TRBV6-1 and TRBJ1-1; D perhaps matches TRBD1 (6 bases). CDR3 length: 15 amino acids. V was pared by 6 bases and J by 4 bases, with 18 bases between. In germline, CDR1 is MNHNS, CDR2 SASEGT. In DNA, the CDR3 is TGTGCCAGCAGGCACAGGGTCGATTTAGGCACTGAAGCTTTCTTT. Translation gives CASRHRVDLGTEAFF.

This chain uses TRBV19 with TRBJ2-7, with no clear D. The germline V gene has CDR1 LNHDA and CDR2 SQIVND (reference sequence). The CDR3 sequence is 15 residues long. V lost 2 bases and J lost 0, with 11 bases in between. The CDR3 protein is CASSIMVESSYEQYF. CDR3 sequence (DNA): TGTGCCAGTAGTATAATGGTTGAGAGCTCCTACGAGCAGTACTTC.

This chain connects TRBV2 to TRBJ2-7; D possibly corresponds to TRBD1 (6 bases). V gave up 4 bases and J gave up 2 bases, with 12 bases separating them. Germline V gene data show CDR1 as SNHLY and CDR2 as FYNNEI. This CDR3 is 14 amino acids long. The CDR3, as DNA: TGTGCCAGCAGTGCAGAACACAGGGCCTACGAGCAGTACTTC. Amino acid sequence: CASSAEHRAYEQYF. Full variable domain (rest looked up from reference TRBV2 and TRBJ2-7): EPEVTQTPSHQVTQMGQEVILRCVPISNHLYFYWYRQILGQKVEFLVSFYNNEISEKSEIFDDQFSVERPDGSNFTLKIRSTKLEDSAMYFCASSAEHRAYEQYFGPGTRLTVT.

This clonotype was picked up a small number of times. The chain links TRBV15 to TRBJ1-3; D is unresolved. Trimming removed 0 bases at V and 0 bases at J, with 6 bases between. Germline-derived CDR1 and CDR2 are LNHNV and YYDKDF (reference sequence). The CDR3 sequence is 15 residues long. CDR3 bases: TGTGCCACCAGCAGAGATGCCGCCTCTGGAAACACCATATATTTT. Protein: CATSRDAASGNTIYF.

The V gene is TRBV5-6, the J gene TRBJ1-2; D is unclear. The V and J ends lost 6 bases and 10 bases respectively, with 22 bases between them. There are 14 residues in the CDR3. Germline values: CDR1 SGHDT, CDR2 YYEEEE. The CDR3 DNA follows: TGTGCCAGCACCCTATCCCGGACGGGCAGGTCCTACACCTTC. This sequence encodes CASTLSRTGRSYTF.

This clonotype turned up a few times. The J gene is TRBJ2-7, the V gene TRBV7-2; the D is unclear. Germline CDR1 reads SGHTA; CDR2 reads FQGNSA. CDR3 length equals 17 residues. V was clipped by 3 bases and J by 1 base, with 19 bases between them. The CDR3 bases are TGTGCCAGCAGCTTTCCGATAAAGGCGCCGCCGTCCTACGAGCAGTACTTC. Protein product: CASSFPIKAPPSYEQYF.

This clonotype was seen only a few times. The genes are TRBV10-3 and TRBJ2-5, with 10 nucleotides matching TRBD2. Unmatched junction bases numbered 5, after V lost 2 bases and J lost 5 bases. Germline loops: CDR1 ENHRY, CDR2 SYGVKD. This CDR3 region has 15 residues. The CDR3 spells CAISEASGSRETQYF. The CDR3 nucleotides are TGTGCCATCAGTGAGGCTAGCGGGAGCCGGGAGACCCAGTACTTC.

In DNA, the CDR3 is TGCAGCGTTGATGGGGGATCCAATGAAAAACTGTTTTTT. Amino acids: CSVDGGSNEKLFF. This chain joins TRBV29-1 and TRBJ1-4; D may be TRBD1 (5 bases). The CDR3 runs 13 residues. Looked up from germline, CDR1 is SQVTM and CDR2 is ANQGSEA. Trimming left V 3 bases short and J 5 bases short, with 10 bases between.

The chain joins TRBV11-1 to TRBJ2-1, with 9 bases lining up with TRBD2. Trimming removed 5 bases from V and 5 bases from J; junction bases left unmatched: 7. Looked up from germline, CDR1 is SGHAT and CDR2 is FQDESV (reference sequence). This CDR3 comprises 15 residues. CDR3 residues: CASSPRGGANNEQFF. In DNA, the CDR3 is TGTGCCAGCAGCCCCCGCGGGGGGGCTAACAATGAGCAGTTCTTC.

Many counts were recorded for this clonotype. The CDR3 region is CASSSHSGDGYTF. The DNA for the CDR3 is TGTGCCAGCAGCTCCCACTCAGGGGATGGCTACACCTTC. This sequence joins TRBV7-8 and TRBJ1-2, with D maybe TRBD1 (6 bases). Germline V CDR1 and CDR2: SGHVS, FQNEAQ. The V end lost 4 bases, the J end lost 6 bases, and 12 bases lay between the germline ends. The CDR3 runs 13 residues.

J is TRBJ2-6 and V is TRBV18, with a possible D match to TRBD1 (6 bases). The CDR3 covers 17 residues. The germline V gene encodes CDR1 KGHSH and CDR2 LQKENI. The germline V and J ends were trimmed by 3 bases and 0 bases, with 12 bases remaining between them. In DNA form, the CDR3 reads TGTGCCAGCTCACCTCGGGACATCTACTCTGGGGCCAACGTCCTGACTTTC. Its protein is CASSPRDIYSGANVLTF.

This clonotype was seen only a few times. V is TRBV6-2 or TRBV6-3 and J is TRBJ2-3; 8 bases align to TRBD2. The CDR3 runs to 17 residues. With V trimmed by 2 bases and J by 1 base, 8 bases remained unmatched. Per germline, CDR1 MNHEY and CDR2 SVGEGT. The CDR3 DNA reads as TGTGCCAGCAGTTACACCAGTCGCGGGAGGCGCACAGATACGCAGTATTTT. Its protein product is CASSYTSRGRRTDTQYF.

This clonotype was counted ten times or more. J is TRBJ1-4 and V is TRBV7-2; the match to TRBD1 covers 7 bases. The CDR3 contains 15 residues. Trimming removed 5 bases from V and 1 base from J; junction bases left unmatched: 4. CDR1 and CDR2 from the germline V gene are SGHTA and FQGNSA. This CDR3 is CASSNNRGTNEKLFF. The CDR3 nucleotides are TGTGCCAGCAGCAACAACAGGGGAACTAATGAAAAACTGTTTTTT. The full variable domain, in which reference TRBV7-2 and TRBJ1-4 provide the parts outside the CDR3, is GAGVSQSPSNKVTEKGKDVELRCDPISGHTALYWYRQSLGQGLEFLIYFQGNSAPDKSGLPSDRFSAERTGGSVSTLTIQRTQQEDSAVYLCASSNNRGTNEKLFFGSGTQLSVL.

This chain joins TRBV19 and TRBJ1-6; a weak D match, TRBD1 (5 bases). The V gene lost 3 bases and the J gene lost 7 bases, with 10 bases spanning the gap. The CDR3 sequence is 14 residues long. The germline V gene encodes CDR1 LNHDA and CDR2 SQIVND (reference sequence). DNA for the CDR3: TGTGCCAGTAGTATGATGACAGAGAATTCACCCCTCCACTTT. Amino acids: CASSMMTENSPLHF. Based on the CDR3 plus reference TRBV19 and TRBJ1-6, the full variable domain is DGGITQSPKYLFRKEGQNVTLSCEQNLNHDAMYWYRQDPGQGLRLIYYSQIVNDFQKGDIAEGYSVSREKKESFPLTVTSAQKNPTAFYLCASSMMTENSPLHFGNGTRLTVT.

This clonotype has a count of ten or more. V gene TRBV7-2 combines with J gene TRBJ2-1; D is unresolved. Trimming took off 0 bases at V and 10 bases at J, with 13 bases between the two ends. The CDR3 covers 14 residues. Germline CDR1 is SGHTA and CDR2 is FQGNSA. CDR3 protein: CASSLARGAREQFF. In nucleotides, the CDR3 is TGTGCCAGCAGCTTAGCGCGCGGAGCCCGGGAGCAGTTCTTC.

This clonotype was detected many times. The rearrangement joins TRBV7-2 to TRBJ2-7, with D perhaps assigned TRBD1 or TRBD2 (5 bases each). The germline V gene encodes CDR1 SGHTA and CDR2 FQGNSA. CDR3 length: 14 amino acids. V dropped 5 bases and J dropped 3 bases, with 14 bases sitting between them. The CDR3 nucleotides read TGTGCCAGCAGCGTCTTTGGGGGTAGCTACGAGCAGTACTTC. Protein sequence: CASSVFGGSYEQYF.

V is TRBV18 and J is TRBJ2-5, with D possibly matching TRBD1 (6 bases). This CDR3 is 12 amino acids long. Per the germline V gene, CDR1 is KGHSH and CDR2 is LQKENI. The V end was cut by 5 bases, the J end by 4 bases, with 8 bases between. The DNA of the CDR3 is TGTGCCAGCTCAACAGGGAGAGAGACCCAGTACTTC. It translates to CASSTGRETQYF.

This clonotype occurred a few times. The chain employs TRBV7-8 and TRBJ2-5; 14 nucleotides agree with TRBD2. Germline V lookup: CDR1 SGHVS, CDR2 FQNEAQ. V dropped 6 bases and J dropped 5; count of bases not matched to a gene: 2. This CDR3 region has 14 residues. CDR3: CASRGLAGGETQYF. The DNA for the CDR3 is TGTGCCAGCAGAGGACTAGCGGGAGGCGAGACCCAGTACTTC. The full variable domain, with the rest looked up from reference TRBV7-8 and TRBJ2-5, is GAGVSQSPRYKVAKRGQDVALRCDPISGHVSLFWYQQALGQGPEFLTYFQNEAQLDKSGLPSDRFFAERPEGSVSTLKIQRTQQEDSAVYLCASRGLAGGETQYFGPGTRLLVL.

The J gene is TRBJ2-3, the V gene TRBV10-2; 8 nucleotides line up with TRBD1. Trimming at V came to 5 bases and at J to 4 bases, leaving 5 bases not matched to a gene. Germline lookup yields CDR1 WSHSY and CDR2 SAAADI. CDR3 size: 14 residues. The CDR3, as DNA: TGCGCCAGCAGTCCAGGGGGCCTCTCAGATACGCAGTATTTT. This codes for CASSPGGLSDTQYF.

The CDR3 spells CASSTVTAGTPNEQFF. The CDR3 DNA is TGTGCCAGCAGTACGGTAACCGCCGGGACTCCCAATGAGCAGTTCTTC. The chain combines TRBV6-5 with TRBJ2-1; possibly TRBD2 for D (6 bases). The CDR3 runs 16 residues. The V end lost 5 bases, the J end lost 6 bases, and 20 bases lay between the germline ends. The V gene's germline CDR1 is MNHEY and CDR2 SVGAGI.

This clonotype was detected only a few times. The chain uses TRBV7-9 and TRBJ1-3, with a tentative D call TRBD1 (5 bases). CDR3 length: 17 amino acids. V dropped 4 bases and J dropped 0 bases, with 16 bases sitting between them. Germline CDR1 SEHNR, CDR2 FQNEAQ (reference sequence). The CDR3 reads CASSSRIGTSSGNTIYF. The DNA of the CDR3 is TGTGCCAGCAGCTCGAGAATCGGGACCTCCTCTGGAAACACCATATATTTT.